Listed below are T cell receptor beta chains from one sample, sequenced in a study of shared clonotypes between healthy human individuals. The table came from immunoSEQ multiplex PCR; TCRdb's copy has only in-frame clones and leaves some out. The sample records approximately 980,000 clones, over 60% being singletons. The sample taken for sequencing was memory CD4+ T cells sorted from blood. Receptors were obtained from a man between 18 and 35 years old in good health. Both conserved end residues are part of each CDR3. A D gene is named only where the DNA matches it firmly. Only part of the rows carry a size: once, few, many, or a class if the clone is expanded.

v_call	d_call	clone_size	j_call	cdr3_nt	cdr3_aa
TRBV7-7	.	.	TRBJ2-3	TGTGCTAGCAGCACCTCTCCAGGGGATACGCAGTATTTT	CASSTSPGDTQYF
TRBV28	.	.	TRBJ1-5	TGTGCCAGCAGTTCACACGACGACAGAAACTCAAATCAGCCCCAGCATTTT	CASSSHDDRNSNQPQHF
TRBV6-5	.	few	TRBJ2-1	TGTGCCAGCAGTCCGACGGCGGGACCCTACAATGAGCAGTTCTTC	CASSPTAGPYNEQFF
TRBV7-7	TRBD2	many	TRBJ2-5	TGTGCTAGCAGCTCTCTAGCGGGGGGAGCAGAGACCCAGTACTTC	CASSSLAGGAETQYF
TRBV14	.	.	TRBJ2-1	TGTGCCAGCAGCCAAGAATGGGACCCCGCCTACAATGAGCAGTTCTTC	CASSQEWDPAYNEQFF
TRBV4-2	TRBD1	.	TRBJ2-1	TGTGCCAGCAGCCAGGCCACCGGGACAGGATCCTACAATGAGCAGTTCTTC	CASSQATGTGSYNEQFF
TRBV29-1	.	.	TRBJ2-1	TGCAGCGGGTGGGCGAGGGAGCAGTTCTTC	CSGWAREQFF
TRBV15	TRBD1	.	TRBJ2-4	TGTGCCACCAGCAGAGATTACCCCGGACAGGCCGCGGGTCGGGCCAAAAACATTCAGTACTTC	CATSRDYPGQAAGRAKNIQYF
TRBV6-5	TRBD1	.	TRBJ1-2	TGTGCCAGCAGTCGACAGGGGAATGGCTACACCTTC	CASSRQGNGYTF
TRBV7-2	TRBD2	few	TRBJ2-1	TGTGCCAGCAGCTTAGGGGGAGGGCCGTATGAGCAGTTCTTC	CASSLGGGPYEQFF
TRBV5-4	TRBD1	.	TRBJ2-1	TGTGCCAGCAGCCCAAGGGACAGCCTTAATGAGCAGTTCTTC	CASSPRDSLNEQFF
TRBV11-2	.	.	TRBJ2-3	TGTGCCAGCAGCTTACGGGGAAAACCCGCAGATACGCAGTATTTT	CASSLRGKPADTQYF
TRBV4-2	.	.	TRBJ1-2	TGTGCCAGCAGCCAAGGGGTTAGGGACAACTATGGCTACACCTTC	CASSQGVRDNYGYTF
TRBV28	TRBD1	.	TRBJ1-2	TGTGCCAGCAGTTCGGGACAGGGAGGCTCCTATGGCTACACCTTC	CASSSGQGGSYGYTF
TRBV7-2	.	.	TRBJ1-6	TGTGCCAGCAGCTCCGGGGTGGGGGCAGGACCCCTCCACTTT	CASSSGVGAGPLHF
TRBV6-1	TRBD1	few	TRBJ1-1	TGTGCCAGCAGAACTGGACAGGGTGAAAGTGCTGAAGCTTTCTTT	CASRTGQGESAEAFF
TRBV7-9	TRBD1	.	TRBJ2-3	TGTGCCAGCAGCCCCGGGGACAGGGGGAACACAGATACGCAGTATTTT	CASSPGDRGNTDTQYF
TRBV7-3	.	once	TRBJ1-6	TGTGCCAGCAGCTTACAATACGGACAATATAATTCACCCCTCCACTTT	CASSLQYGQYNSPLHF
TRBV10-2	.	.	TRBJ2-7	TGCGCCAGCAGTCGGACATCAGGTGACTCCTACGAGCAGTACTTC	CASSRTSGDSYEQYF
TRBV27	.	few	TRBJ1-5	TGTGCCAGCAGTACCACGGTAGGTCAGCCCCAGCATTTT	CASSTTVGQPQHF
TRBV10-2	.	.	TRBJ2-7	TGCGCCAGCAGTGAGCCCAGGACCTACGAGCAGTACTTC	CASSEPRTYEQYF
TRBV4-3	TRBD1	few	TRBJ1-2	TGCGCCAGCAGCCAAGATCTCCTGGGGACAGGGGGCGCGAGCTATGGCTACACCTTC	CASSQDLLGTGGASYGYTF
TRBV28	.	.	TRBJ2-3	TGTGCCAGCAGTCCCTCCCCGGGAAGCACAGATACGCAGTATTTT	CASSPSPGSTDTQYF
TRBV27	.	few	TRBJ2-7	TGTGCCAGCATGGACAGTCTCCACGAGCAGTACTTC	CASMDSLHEQYF
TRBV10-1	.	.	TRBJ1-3	TGCGCCAGCAGGGGCAACTCTGGAAACACCATATATTTT	CASRGNSGNTIYF
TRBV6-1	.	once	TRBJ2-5	TGTGCCAGCAGTGAACTCGGTATGGCGATCCAAGAGACCCAGTACTTC	CASSELGMAIQETQYF
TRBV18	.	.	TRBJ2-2	TGTGCCAGCAGCCTTGCAAAAGGACTGAACACCGGGGAGCTGTTTTTT	CASSLAKGLNTGELFF
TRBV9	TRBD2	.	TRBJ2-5	TGTGCCAGCAGCGTGGGGGAGGGGACCCAGTACTTC	CASSVGEGTQYF
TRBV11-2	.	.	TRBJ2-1	TGTGCCAGCAGCCGGGAGGCGGGGATTAGGGGGAATGAGCAGTTCTTC	CASSREAGIRGNEQFF
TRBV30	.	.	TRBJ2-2	TGTGCCTGGATTTTGGGGGCGACCGGGGAGCTGTTTTTT	CAWILGATGELFF
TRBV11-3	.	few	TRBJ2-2	TGTGCCAGCAGCTTAGAGGGAGCCGGGGAGCTGTTTTTT	CASSLEGAGELFF
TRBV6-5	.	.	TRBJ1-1	TGTGCCAGCAGTTACGGGGGTACGAACACTGAAGCTTTCTTT	CASSYGGTNTEAFF
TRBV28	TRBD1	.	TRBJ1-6	TGTGCCAGCAGGGTCATGGACAGGGAGTTTTCACCCCTCCACTTT	CASRVMDREFSPLHF
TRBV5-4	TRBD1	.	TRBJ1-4	TGTGCCAGCAGCCCAGGGACAGACAATGAAAAACTGTTTTTT	CASSPGTDNEKLFF
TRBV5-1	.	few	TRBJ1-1	TGCGCCAGCAGCTTGGAGGGCGGGAACACTGAAGCTTTCTTT	CASSLEGGNTEAFF
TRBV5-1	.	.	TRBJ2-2	TGCGCCAGCAGCTCAGACAGTGGCGGGGAGCTGTTTTTT	CASSSDSGGELFF
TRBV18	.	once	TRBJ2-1	TGTGCCAGCTCACTCATTTTCGTAAACAATGAGCAGTTCTTC	CASSLIFVNNEQFF
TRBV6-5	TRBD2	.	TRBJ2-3	TGTGCCAGCAGTCTCTGGGGGGGAACAGATACGCAGTATTTT	CASSLWGGTDTQYF
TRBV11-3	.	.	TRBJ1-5	TGTGCCAGCAGCTCGCGGACAGGCAATCAGCCCCAGCATTTT	CASSSRTGNQPQHF
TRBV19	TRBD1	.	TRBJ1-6	TGTGCCAGTAGGGAACAGGGGACTTCGTATAATTCACCCCTCCACTTT	CASREQGTSYNSPLHF
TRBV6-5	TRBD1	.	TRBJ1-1	TGTGCCAGCAGTTACTCCCGACAGGGGAACACTGAAGCTTTCTTT	CASSYSRQGNTEAFF
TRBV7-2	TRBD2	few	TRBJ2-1	TGTGCCAGCAGCTTAGCTCTCCTACTAGCGGGAGGGTTAGGGGAGCAGTTCTTC	CASSLALLLAGGLGEQFF
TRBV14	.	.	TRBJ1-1	TGTGCCAGCAGCCAAAACAGACGGACTGAAGCTTTCTTT	CASSQNRRTEAFF
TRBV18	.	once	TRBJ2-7	TGTGCCAGCTCACCACAAGGGTACGCCGAGCAGTACTTC	CASSPQGYAEQYF
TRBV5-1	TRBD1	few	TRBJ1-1	TGCGCCAGCAGGGGACAGGGGCTGGGAGCTTTCTTT	CASRGQGLGAFF
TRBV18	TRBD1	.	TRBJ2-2	TGTGCCAGCTCACCCTTTCAGACAGGGACGAACACCGGGGAGCTGTTTTTT	CASSPFQTGTNTGELFF
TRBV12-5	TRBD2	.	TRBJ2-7	TGTGCTAGTGGCTTGGTACTGGGACTAGCGGTCTACGAGCAGTACTTC	CASGLVLGLAVYEQYF
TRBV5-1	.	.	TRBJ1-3	TGCGCCAGCAGCTATGGACAGACGGGCGCTGGAAACACCATATATTTT	CASSYGQTGAGNTIYF
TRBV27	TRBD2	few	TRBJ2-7	TGTGCCAGCAGTTTATCGAGCGGGGGGAGGTACGAGCAGTACTTC	CASSLSSGGRYEQYF
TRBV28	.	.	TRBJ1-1	TGTGCCAGCAGTCTAGAAAGGACAGTGAACACTGAAGCTTTCTTT	CASSLERTVNTEAFF
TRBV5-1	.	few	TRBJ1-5	TGCGCCAGCAGCTTGGGGGGTAGTCAGCCCCAGCATTTT	CASSLGGSQPQHF
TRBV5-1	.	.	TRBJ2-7	TGCGCCAGCAGCGGAACAGCGGGCGGGTCCAAGGTGGGGACTGTTTACAACTACGAGCAGTACTTC	CASSGTAGGSKVGTVYNYEQYF
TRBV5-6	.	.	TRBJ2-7	TGTGCCAGCAGCTTTAGTCTAAGGGTCGCCTACGAGCAGTACTTC	CASSFSLRVAYEQYF
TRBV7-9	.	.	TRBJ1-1	TGTGCCAGCAGCCCGGACGTGAACACTGAAGCTTTCTTT	CASSPDVNTEAFF
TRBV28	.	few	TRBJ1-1	TGTGCCAGCAGCTCCCCAGGGAACACTGAAGCTTTCTTT	CASSSPGNTEAFF